This T cell receptor beta chain derives from a study of memory CD4+ T cells and cytomegalovirus serostatus (dated by TCRdb to between 2018 and 2021). In the study overall: A total of roughly 33 healthy Belgian adults, of whom 9 were CMV seropositive and about 24 were CMV seronegative, were included in the cohort. To replicate a published TCR-based CMV serostatus classifier, the study sequenced CD4+ memory TCRbeta repertoires from a Belgian cohort whose cytomegalovirus serostatus was known. What the work shows at the level of the full study, not this receptor alone: Unlike the original study, which covered naive and memory CD4+ and CD8+ populations, the Belgian study sequenced only CD4+CD45RO+ memory cells. For predicting CMV serostatus, the median bootstrapped AUC was about 0.95 using the original framework and 0.9 to 0.92 using a US-trained random forest. On the Belgian cohort, the classifier built on the original framework reached a median bootstrapped AUC of 0.95, with a 95% CI of 0.76-1.00. The results were interpreted as suggesting that the CMV-associated TCR signature is largely present in the CD4+ memory repertoire. Of over 150 previously reported CMV-associated TCRbeta sequences, around 67 appeared in the CD4+ memory repertoires, each in one to five individuals.

A FACSAria II was used to sort memory CD4+ T cells, defined as single viable CD3+CD4+CD8-CD45RO+ cells. CMV serostatus was determined using a Roche Elecsys assay that detects serum IgG against CMV pp150, pp28, p38 and p52. Following thawing, total CD4+ T cells were enriched through positive selection using CD4 magnetic microbeads. The samples came from a different study that was designed specifically to examine the CD4+ T cell memory repertoire. Peripheral blood mononuclear cells were isolated and cryopreserved according to standard operating procedures, and serum was kept at -80 degrees C. CD3-PerCP (BW264/56), CD4-APC (RPA-T4), CD45RO-PE (UCHT1) and CD8-Pacific Orange (3B5) antibodies were used for staining, and non-viable cells were excluded with Sytox blue. The Quick-DNA Microprep Kit was used to extract genomic DNA from the sorted cells. Amplification of TCRbeta DNA was done with the immunoSEQ hsTCRbeta kit, following the protocol from the manufacturer. TCRbeta libraries were sequenced on an Illumina MiSeq instrument. The authors processed their data as follows. Once out-of-frame sequences had been removed, 2,204,828 distinct TCRbeta sequences were left, which works out to an average of about 71,000 per individual. Each individual was scored using the number of 164 previously reported CMV-associated TCRbeta sequences that the individual carried and the total number of productive distinct TCRbeta sequences. A beta-binomial model was reimplemented in Python, and scikit-learn random forests with default parameters were trained on US cohort data. Classifier performance on the Belgian cohort was reported as the median AUC with percentile confidence intervals calculated over 10,000 bootstrap iterations. TCRdb took over this immuneACCESS table, retaining in-frame rearrangements with V and J assigned. Such tables are incomplete; in checked studies, under half of the missing clones stem from an unresolved V gene, and the remainder is unexplained. V, J and clone size are those of that table, while D and trimming were read from the DNA. This sample holds 58,000 or so clones; about three quarters were observed only once. The ten biggest clones cover approximately 2.6% of the sample.

Worth noting for this clone: The specificity of this receptor is unknown. Within one base of it there is no much larger clone, and no base qualities were kept.

V is reduced by 6 bases and J by 5 bases, leaving a spacing of 10 bases between them. CDR1 LNHDA and CDR2 SQIVND are derived from the germline V gene (reference sequence). The cysteine opens and the phenylalanine closes a CDR3 of 12 amino acids. The kept DNA is CDR3 alone, 36 bases in frame from the first base. This sequence uses TRBV19 and TRBJ2-5, with no reliable assignment of the D segment. The receptor was isolated from an adult in good health and CMV-seropositive. The sequenced sample was memory CD4+ T cells from blood. CDR3 reads: CASSPNGETQYF. The nucleotide sequence is TGTGCCAGTAGCCCCAACGGGGAGACCCAGTACTTC.